Listed here is a single T cell receptor (beta chain). What it recognizes is unknown. The time point denotes: patch test 1, 2 weeks after DPC sensitization. Treatment indicated: therapeutic diphenylcyclopropenone sensitization with weekly scalp DPC. The total RNA was obtained from whole blood that was not fractionated. The data were taken from a study of human T cells and chemical hapten exposure. Overall study: Each week of the approximately 25-week study, patients had diphenylcyclopropenone applied to the scalp.

General observations from the study: A positive correlation with patch test score was found for PT1 expanded TCR counts.

MiXCR, run by TCRdb on the RACE reads, gives a single entry per CDR3 protein. The table includes approximately 71,000 distinct CDR3 sequences, around 10% detected once. Germline-derived CDR1 and CDR2 are KGHDR and SFDVKD. The CDR3 sequence is 13 residues long. V was trimmed by 0 bases and J by 7 bases, leaving 6 bases between them. The source of this sequence is a woman aged 35 to 49 with alopecia areata. Some clones in this sample may be carry-over from other donors' samples. The sample consisted of whole blood, taken in connection with sensitization to the hapten diphenylcyclopropenone (DPC). The chain joins TRBV24-1 to TRBJ2-1; D ambiguous. The CDR3 sequence is CATSDLSANEQFF. The CDR3, as DNA: TGTGCCACCAGTGATTTGTCAGCTAATGAGCAGTTCTTC.